What follows are 24 T cell receptor beta chains derived from one specimen sequenced in a study of a mutant IDH1 vaccine in newly diagnosed glioma. The antigens these receptors bind are not known. The sample's time point: week 47, end of study. Vaccination comprised doses that each held 300 ug of mutant IDH1 20-mer peptide, plus topical imiquimod. Generated by immunoSEQ multiplex PCR, the TCRdb table keeps only in-frame clones and is missing some. The sample has tens of thousands of clones; around three quarters are singletons. The source was PBMCs, collected from a glioma patient whose treatment included an IDH1 peptide vaccine. The receptors come from a woman between 40 and 50 years old with glioma. Some clones in this sample may be carry-over from other donors' samples.

The rearrangement links TRBV14 to TRBJ1-2, with 8 bases that match TRBD1. CDR1 SGHDN and CDR2 FVKESK come from the germline V gene. The CDR3 extends over 17 amino acids. The V and J ends lost 3 bases and 0 bases, in that order; junction bases with no gene match: 9. CDR3: CASSQPGQAIANYGYTF. CDR3 coding DNA: TGTGCCAGCAGCCAGCCGGGACAGGCGATAGCTAACTATGGCTACACCTTC.

The chain couples TRBV2 to TRBJ1-2, with D possibly being TRBD1 (5 bases). Germline CDR1 is SNHLY and CDR2 is FYNNEI. V gave up 2 bases and J gave up 5 bases, with 9 bases separating them. This CDR3 has 13 residues. This CDR3 is CASSETPGYGYTF. The DNA of the CDR3 is TGTGCCAGCAGTGAAACCCCAGGGTATGGCTACACCTTC.

The chain combines TRBV13 with TRBJ1-5; the D is unclear. The length of the CDR3 is 14 residues. Per the germline V gene, CDR1 is PRHDT and CDR2 is FYEKMQ (reference sequence). Trimming took 0 bases from V and 4 from J, leaving 7 bases between them. CDR3 loop: CASSLGGVNQPQHF. The CDR3 DNA is TGTGCCAGCAGCTTAGGCGGGGTAAATCAGCCCCAGCATTTT. Full variable domain (rest looked up from reference TRBV13 and TRBJ1-5): AAGVIQSPRHLIKEKRETATLKCYPIPRHDTVYWYQQGPGQDPQFLISFYEKMQSDKGSIPDRFSAQQFSDYHSELNMSSLELGDSALYFCASSLGGVNQPQHFGDGTRLSIL.

This chain links TRBV5-4 with TRBJ2-5; D unclear. Trimming stripped 1 base from V and 2 bases from J, with 9 bases between. Looked up from germline, CDR1 is SGHNT and CDR2 is YYREEE (reference sequence). The CDR3 loop spans 14 amino acids. The CDR3 nucleotides read TGTGCCAGCAGCTTGATTAGCACACAAGAGACCCAGTACTTC. As protein: CASSLISTQETQYF.

The chain is built from TRBV4-3 and TRBJ2-1, with D perhaps TRBD2 (6 bases). The CDR3 runs 14 residues. Germline assignment: CDR1 LGHNA and CDR2 YSLEER. The germline V and J ends were trimmed by 3 bases and 4 bases, with 10 bases remaining between them. This chain's CDR3 is CASSQRGLYNEQFF. The DNA of the CDR3 is TGCGCCAGCAGCCAGAGGGGACTTTACAATGAGCAGTTCTTC.

The chain has TRBV29-1 and TRBJ2-7; either TRBD1 or TRBD2 may supply D (5 bases each). Looked up from germline, CDR1 is SQVTM and CDR2 is ANQGSEA. This CDR3 contains 13 residues. The V gene lost 3 bases and the J gene lost 4 bases, with 13 bases spanning the gap. The CDR3 here is CSVERDVPYEQYF. The CDR3 nucleotides are TGCAGCGTTGAGAGGGACGTCCCATACGAGCAGTACTTC.

The chain joins TRBV11-2 to TRBJ2-7; TRBD2 agrees at 8 bases. The germline CDR1 and CDR2 sequences are SGHAT and FQNNGV. The CDR3 covers 14 residues. The junction had 4 bases not matched to a gene; V was cut back by 1 base and J by 5 bases. The CDR3 DNA sequence: TGTGCCAGCAGCTTAGCTCAGCGGGGGAACGAGCAGTACTTC. Encoded protein: CASSLAQRGNEQYF.

V usage is TRBV11-2 and J usage is TRBJ2-3; 11 bases map to TRBD1. This CDR3 is 14 amino acids long. With V trimmed by 6 bases and J by 3 bases, 2 bases remained unmatched. Germline V gene data show CDR1 as SGHAT and CDR2 as FQNNGV. The CDR3: CASSRDRGTDTQYF. As DNA, the CDR3 is TGTGCCAGCAGTAGGGACAGGGGGACAGATACGCAGTATTTT.

This chain connects TRBV14 to TRBJ1-4; D gene ambiguous. The CDR3 sequence is 15 residues long. Between the trimmed V and J ends, which lost 6 bases and 0 bases, there was a span of 11 bases. Germline values: CDR1 SGHDN, CDR2 FVKESK. The CDR3 region has the DNA TGTGCCAGCAGTACGAGGGTCCCAACTAATGAAAAACTGTTTTTT. Protein: CASSTRVPTNEKLFF.

The chain is built from TRBV5-1 and TRBJ2-1; D remains unclear. This CDR3 has 17 residues. V gave up 0 bases and J gave up 0 bases, with 13 bases separating them. CDR1 is SGHRS, CDR2 YFSETQ, per germline. The CDR3 DNA reads TGCGCCAGCAGCTTGGCCGTCCCTCAGAGCTCCTACAATGAGCAGTTCTTC. It is translated as CASSLAVPQSSYNEQFF.

This clone was observed a handful of times. The chain couples TRBV30 to TRBJ2-5, with 8 positions matching TRBD2. The CDR3 extends over 14 amino acids. Germline V gene lookup returns CDR1 GTSNPN and CDR2 SVGIG (reference sequence). V was pared by 5 bases and J by 2 bases, with 7 bases of the junction left unmatched. The DNA for the CDR3 is TGTGCCTGGGCGGGCGGGGGGCTGCAAGAGACCCAGTACTTC. Translated, it gives CAWAGGGLQETQYF.

This clone was observed a handful of times. The chain carries TRBV2 and TRBJ1-1; D may be TRBD1 (5 bases). CDR3 length: 13 residues. Germline lookup yields CDR1 SNHLY and CDR2 FYNNEI. The germline V and J ends were trimmed by 3 bases and 4 bases, with 9 bases remaining between them. In nucleotides, the CDR3 is TGTGCCAGCAGTGATCAGGGAGGCACTGAAGCTTTCTTT. The encoded protein is CASSDQGGTEAFF.

This clone was found once. The chain couples TRBV5-1 to TRBJ1-2; 7 bases are shared with TRBD1. This CDR3 spans 15 amino acids. V dropped 9 bases and J dropped 6; count of bases not matched to a gene: 17. Germline CDR1 is SGHRS and CDR2 is YFSETQ. The CDR3 bases are TGCGCCACCCACAGCCCCCCCGGACAGGCGGATGGCTACACCTTC. This sequence encodes CATHSPPGQADGYTF.

The gene calls are TRBV6-4 and TRBJ2-7; D not certain. CDR1 is MRHNA, CDR2 SNTAGT, per germline. The CDR3 loop spans 14 amino acids. The V end lost 6 bases, the J end lost 5 bases, and 17 bases lay between the germline ends. The chain's CDR3 is CASRYRISFDEQYF. The CDR3 DNA reads as TGTGCCAGCAGATACAGAATTTCTTTTGACGAGCAGTACTTC.

This chain links TRBV6-1 with TRBJ1-1; no firm D call. This CDR3 spans 13 amino acids. Trimming cost V 6 bases and J 4 bases, with 12 bases left between them. The germline V gene has CDR1 MNHNS and CDR2 SASEGT. CDR3 loop: CASRLLLVTEAFF. CDR3 sequence (DNA): TGTGCCAGCAGGCTTTTGTTAGTCACTGAAGCTTTCTTT.

CDR3: CASSSGTNEQFF. The CDR3 DNA reads TGCGCCAGCAGCTCCGGGACCAATGAGCAGTTCTTC. The chain has TRBV10-1 and TRBJ2-1, with D perhaps TRBD1 or TRBD2 (5 bases each). Germline CDR1 WNHNN, CDR2 SYGVQD (reference sequence). CDR3 length: 12 residues. Between the trimmed V and J ends, which lost 6 bases and 6 bases, there was a span of 9 bases.

The chain carries TRBV15 and TRBJ2-3; D gene unclear. The CDR3 runs 15 residues. Germline V gene lookup returns CDR1 LNHNV and CDR2 YYDKDF (reference sequence). Trimming left V 5 bases short and J 0 bases short, with 12 bases between. This CDR3 reads CATSGSDHSTDTQYF. The DNA of the CDR3 is TGTGCCACCAGCGGGTCGGATCATAGCACAGATACGCAGTATTTT.

The chain uses TRBV29-1 and TRBJ1-1, with no clear D. The CDR3 loop spans 11 amino acids. Germline V gene lookup returns CDR1 SQVTM and CDR2 ANQGSEA. CDR3 in DNA: TGCGGCGGGCTAGTGTACACTGAAGCTTTCTTT. It yields the protein CGGLVYTEAFF. The complete variable domain, with remaining parts taken from reference TRBV29-1 and TRBJ1-1, reads SAVISQKPSRDICQRGTSLTIQCQVDSQVTMMFWYRQQPGQSLTLIATANQGSEATYESGFVIDKFPISRPNLTFSTLTVSNMSPEDSSIYLCGGLVYTEAFFGQGTRLTVV.

The chain recombines TRBV1 with TRBJ1-3; the table calls TRBD1, which could not be checked here. TRBV1 is described as a pseudogene. The CDR3 consists of 16 residues. CDR3 sequence (DNA): TGCACCAGCAGCTCCTACAGGGAAAGGACTGGAAACACCATATATTTT. Translated: CTSSSYRERTGNTIYF.

The chain uses TRBV9 and TRBJ2-7, with 9 nucleotides matching TRBD2. The germline V gene has CDR1 SGDLS and CDR2 YYNGEE. The CDR3 sequence is 15 residues long. Unmatched junction bases numbered 15, after V lost 7 bases and J lost 7 bases. The CDR3 sequence: CASGGWRGGLEEQYF. The CDR3 DNA sequence: TGTGCCAGCGGAGGTTGGCGGGGGGGCTTGGAGGAGCAGTACTTC.

The rearrangement joins TRBV7-6 to TRBJ1-4, with 11 bases fitting TRBD1. Germline CDR1 is SGHVS and CDR2 is FNYEAQ. The trim removed 5 bases at V and 10 bases at J, leaving 6 bases unmatched. This CDR3 has 14 amino acids. In DNA, the CDR3 is TGTGCCAGCAGCATAGGACAGGGGGCTCGAAAACTGTTTTTT. Its translation is CASSIGQGARKLFF.

The J gene is TRBJ1-1, the V gene TRBV9; D unclear. Germline V lookup: CDR1 SGDLS, CDR2 YYNGEE. CDR3 length: 15 residues. The V gene lost 2 bases and the J gene lost 1 base, with 12 bases spanning the gap. The CDR3 bases are TGTGCCAGCAGCGTCGACGGACTCCAGAACACTGAAGCTTTCTTT. It codes for CASSVDGLQNTEAFF.

This clone was detected once. The chain combines TRBV6-1 with TRBJ1-2; TRBD1 might be the D (6 bases). V was trimmed by 0 bases and J by 7 bases, leaving 15 bases between them. Germline CDR1 MNHNS, CDR2 SASEGT. The CDR3 runs 15 residues. The CDR3 loop is CASSEAGSGAGGYTF. The DNA for the CDR3 is TGTGCCAGCAGTGAAGCGGGGTCGGGGGCGGGTGGCTACACCTTC.

Here the CDR3 DNA reads TGTGCCAGCAGTTTACTTACCTCCTACGAGCAGTACTTC. This encodes CASSLLTSYEQYF. This rearrangement joins TRBV27 to TRBJ2-7; D uncertain. V was cut by 2 bases and J by 0 bases, with 5 bases left in between. The germline V gene has CDR1 MNHEY and CDR2 SMNVEV (reference sequence). This CDR3 is built from 13 residues.